These 4 T cell receptor beta chains came from one sample sequenced in a study of T-cell reconstitution after alpha-beta-depleted transplantation in children. Unique molecular identifiers were built into the TCRbeta library. TCRdb re-derived calls from the PCR reads in MiXCR, one entry per CDR3 protein. The repertoire includes 200,000 to 250,000 distinct CDR3 sequences, about 9.2% of them detected once, and less than 8% sits in the top ten. This specimen consisted of PBMCs from the stem cell graft donor, obtained from the stem cell graft. The source is a human donor who donated a stem cell graft to a child with acute lymphoblastic leukemia.

V gene TRBV11-2 combines with J gene TRBJ2-3; 10 bases are shared with TRBD1. Germline V lookup: CDR1 SGHAT, CDR2 FQNNGV. CDR3 length equals 17 residues. Trimming at V came to 2 bases and at J to 4 bases, leaving 9 bases not matched to a gene. DNA for the CDR3: TGTGCCAGCAGCTTACGGGTGGGGACAGGGGTCGCAGATACGCAGTATTTT. Its protein is CASSLRVGTGVADTQYF.

The chain has TRBV5-1 and TRBJ2-5; 7 positions match TRBD2. V trimming: 2 bases; J trimming: 5 bases; junction bases outside the gene matches: 12. This CDR3 is 16 amino acids long. Germline V gives CDR1 SGHRS, CDR2 YFSETQ. The CDR3 loop reads CASSLRAGEKGETQYF. The CDR3 nucleotides read TGCGCCAGCAGCTTACGCGCGGGGGAAAAGGGGGAGACCCAGTACTTC.

The chain is built from TRBV6-6 and TRBJ2-7, with 7 bases that match TRBD2. This CDR3 region has 13 residues. Per the germline V gene, CDR1 is MNHNY and CDR2 is SVGAGI (reference sequence). The trim removed 5 bases at V and 0 bases at J, leaving 1 base unmatched. DNA of the CDR3: TGTGCCAGCAGTCCTAGCGGCTCCTACGAGCAGTACTTC. Encoded protein: CASSPSGSYEQYF.

There are a few counts of this clonotype. A read error may produce the germline difference seen at one junction end. The chain uses TRBV12-3 or TRBV12-4 and TRBJ1-3; D unresolved. This CDR3 spans 15 amino acids. Here the CDR3 DNA reads TGTGCCAGCAGTCCAGATGCCATAATTGGAAGCACCATATATTTT. It is translated as CASSPDAIIGSTIYF.